This TCR beta chain was obtained from a study of blood T cell repertoires in COVID-19. Study information: Samples came from the United States, Italy and Spain, spanning acute and convalescent COVID-19. PBMCs, B-cell-depleted T cells, or T cells were the source of the cDNA or gDNA that made up the material.

Unmatched junction bases numbered 7, after V lost 5 bases and J lost 7 bases. CDR3 size: 13 residues. Germline values: CDR1 SGHTA, CDR2 FQGNSA. In the authors' methods: The authors estimated nucleated cell counts from reference gene primer amplification. Here immunoSEQ multiplex PCR was the method, and the copy in TCRdb shows in-frame clones only, minus some. For V, J and clone size, that table is used; D and trimming come from the DNA. The repertoire holds approximately 290,000 clones, with 85% to 90% as singletons. The sequence was obtained from a young man with acute or convalescent COVID-19. The V call is TRBV7-2, the J call TRBJ1-2; 7 bases fit TRBD1. Sequenced input: peripheral blood. CDR3: CASSPDRFGGYTF. CDR3 nucleotide sequence: TGTGCCAGCAGCCCGGACAGGTTCGGTGGCTACACCTTC.